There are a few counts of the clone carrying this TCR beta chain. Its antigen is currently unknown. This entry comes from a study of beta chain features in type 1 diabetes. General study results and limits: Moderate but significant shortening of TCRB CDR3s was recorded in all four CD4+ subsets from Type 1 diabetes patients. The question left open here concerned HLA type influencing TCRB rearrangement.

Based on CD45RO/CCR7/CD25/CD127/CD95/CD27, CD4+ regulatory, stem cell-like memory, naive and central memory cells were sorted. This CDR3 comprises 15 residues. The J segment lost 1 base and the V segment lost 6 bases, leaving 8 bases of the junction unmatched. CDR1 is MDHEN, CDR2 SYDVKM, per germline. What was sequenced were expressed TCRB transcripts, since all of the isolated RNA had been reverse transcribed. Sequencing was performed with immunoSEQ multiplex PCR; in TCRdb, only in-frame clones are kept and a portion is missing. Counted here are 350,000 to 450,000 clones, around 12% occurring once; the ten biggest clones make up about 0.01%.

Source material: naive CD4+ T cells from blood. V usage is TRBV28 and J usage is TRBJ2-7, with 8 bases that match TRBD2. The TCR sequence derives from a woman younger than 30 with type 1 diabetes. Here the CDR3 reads CASSQASSGSYEQYF. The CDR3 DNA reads TGTGCCAGCAGCCAAGCCTCTAGCGGGTCCTACGAGCAGTACTTC. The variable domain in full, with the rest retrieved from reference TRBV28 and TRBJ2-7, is DVKVTQSSRYLVKRTGEKVFLECVQDMDHENMFWYRQDPGLGLRLIYFSYDVKMKEKGDIPEGYSVSREKKERFSLILESASTNQTSMYLCASSQASSGSYEQYFGPGTRLTVT.